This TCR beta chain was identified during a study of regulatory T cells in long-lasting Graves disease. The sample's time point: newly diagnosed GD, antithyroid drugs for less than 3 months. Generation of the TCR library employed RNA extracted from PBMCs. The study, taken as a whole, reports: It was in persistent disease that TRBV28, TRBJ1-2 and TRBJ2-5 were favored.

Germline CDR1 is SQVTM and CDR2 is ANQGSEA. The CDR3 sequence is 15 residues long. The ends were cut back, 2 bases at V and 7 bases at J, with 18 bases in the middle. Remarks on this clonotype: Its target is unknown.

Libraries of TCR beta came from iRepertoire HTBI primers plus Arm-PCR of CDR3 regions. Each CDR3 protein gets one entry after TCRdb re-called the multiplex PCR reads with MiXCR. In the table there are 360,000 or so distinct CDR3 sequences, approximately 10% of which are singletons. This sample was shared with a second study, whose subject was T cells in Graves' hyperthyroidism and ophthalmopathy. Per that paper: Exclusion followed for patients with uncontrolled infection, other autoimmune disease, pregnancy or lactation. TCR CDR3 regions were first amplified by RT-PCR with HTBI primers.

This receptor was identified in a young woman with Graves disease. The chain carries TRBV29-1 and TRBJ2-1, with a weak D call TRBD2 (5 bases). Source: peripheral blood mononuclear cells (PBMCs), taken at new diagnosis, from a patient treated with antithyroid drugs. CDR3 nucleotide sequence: TGCAGCGTTGAACGGGAATTTTCCCGGCCGAATGAGCAGTTCTTC. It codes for CSVEREFSRPNEQFF.